One and the same sample provided the 26 T cell receptor beta chains below, sequenced in a study of T-cell reconstitution after alpha-beta-depleted transplantation in children. Preparing the TCRbeta library involved the use of unique molecular identifiers. TCRdb fed the PCR reads into MiXCR, producing one record per CDR3 protein. The sample consists of under 300,000 distinct CDR3 sequences, around a tenth of them appearing once. The material was peripheral blood, obtained 180 days after TCRalphabeta/CD19-depleted stem cell transplant. These TCRs come from a male patient aged 2-9 years who had a stem cell transplant for chronic granulomatous disease, so the T cells may come from the graft donor.

A note on this clonotype: A read error is possible here, since a much larger clone lies one base away. The gene calls are TRBV12-3 or TRBV12-4 and TRBJ2-5; TRBD1 matches 7 bases. The CDR3 extends over 14 amino acids. The CDR3 DNA reads as TGTGCCAGCAGGGAAGGGACAGACCAAGACACCCAGTACTTC. Translation: CASREGTDQDTQYF.

Concerning this clonotype: This sequence may be a read error, since a much larger clone differs from it by one base. This chain links TRBV7-2 with TRBJ2-4; D unclear. The CDR3 is 15 amino acids. Per the germline V gene, CDR1 is SGHTA and CDR2 is FQGNSA. CDR3 residues: CAGSLPRQVENIQYF. The CDR3 bases are TGTGCCGGCAGCTTACCACGGCAGGTGGAAAACATTCAGTACTTC. Full variable domain (outside the CDR3, taken from reference TRBV7-2 and TRBJ2-4): GAGVSQSPSNKVTEKGKDVELRCDPISGHTALYWYRQSLGQGLEFLIYFQGNSAPDKSGLPSDRFSAERTGGSVSTLTIQRTQQEDSAVYLCAGSLPRQVENIQYFGAGTRLSVL.

This clonotype appeared many times. V gene TRBV12-3 or TRBV12-4 combines with J gene TRBJ2-4; D tentatively fits TRBD1 or TRBD2 (7 bases each). This CDR3 region has 16 residues. V dropped 6 bases and J dropped 2 bases, with 17 bases sitting between them. The CDR3 region has the DNA TGTGCCAGCAGCCATAGACAGGGACTACCCAAAAACATTCAGTACTTC. Residues: CASSHRQGLPKNIQYF.

This clonotype was seen ten or more times. This chain links TRBV10-3 with TRBJ2-7; D is perhaps TRBD2 (7 bases). With 3 bases removed from V and 5 bases from J, the gap between germline ends came to 14 bases. The CDR3 totals 14 residues. Germline assignment: CDR1 ENHRY and CDR2 SYGVKD. CDR3 protein: CAISDRGGIHEQYF. In DNA, the CDR3 is TGTGCCATCAGTGATAGGGGGGGGATCCACGAGCAGTACTTC.

This clonotype was found many times. The genes are TRBV29-1 and TRBJ2-1; tentatively, D is TRBD2 (7 bases). CDR1 SQVTM and CDR2 ANQGSEA come from the germline V gene. CDR3 length equals 15 residues. CDR3 DNA: TGCAGTGGGCAAGGGGGGGGAGGGGCCTACAATGAGCAGTTCTTC. Translation: CSGQGGGGAYNEQFF.

This clonotype has a count of ten or more. J is TRBJ1-2 and V is TRBV7-2, with no clear D. This CDR3 spans 14 amino acids. Trimming stripped 2 bases from V and 2 bases from J, with 9 bases between. Germline-derived CDR1 and CDR2 are SGHTA and FQGNSA. The CDR3 DNA is TGTGCCAGCAGCTTATTGGGCGTGAACTATGGCTACACCTTC. Translating it yields CASSLLGVNYGYTF.

This clonotype was detected ten times or more. The gene calls are TRBV3-1 and TRBJ2-3, with 9 bases matching TRBD1. The junction had 10 bases not matched to a gene; V was cut back by 4 bases and J by 8 bases. The CDR3 is 15 residues long. Germline assignment: CDR1 LGHDT and CDR2 YNNKEL (reference sequence). The CDR3 protein is CASSPRDRDMRTQYF. The CDR3 nucleotides read TGTGCCAGCAGCCCCCGGGACAGGGACATGCGTACGCAGTATTTT.

As concerns this clonotype: A read error may explain this, as a much larger clone is one base away. The chain uses TRBV29-1 and TRBJ2-1; 7 positions match TRBD1. The CDR3 runs 15 residues. Germline V CDR1 and CDR2: SQVTM, ANQGSEA. Trimming at V came to 4 bases and at J to 6 bases, leaving 12 bases not matched to a gene. The chain's CDR3 is CSVVPAQGWVNEQFF. CDR3 coding DNA: TGCAGCGTTGTACCTGCACAGGGGTGGGTCAATGAGCAGTTCTTC.

This clonotype was observed a handful of times. The chain links TRBV12-3 or TRBV12-4 to TRBJ1-2, with a possible D match to TRBD1 (5 bases). This CDR3 spans 15 amino acids. V dropped 5 bases and J dropped 1 base, with 14 bases sitting between them. This CDR3 is CASSRSGRLNYGYTF. The CDR3 DNA follows: TGTGCCAGCAGTCGCTCAGGGAGACTTAACTATGGCTACACCTTC.

This clonotype was counted ten times or more. The J gene is TRBJ1-5, the V gene TRBV5-5; D uncertain. Trimming cost V 0 bases and J 9 bases, with 10 bases left between them. The CDR3 is 13 residues long. Germline V gives CDR1 SGHKS, CDR2 YYEKEE (reference sequence). CDR3 in DNA: TGTGCCAGCAGCTTGGTCATTATGGGGCCCCAGCATTTT. As protein: CASSLVIMGPQHF.

This chain uses TRBV19 with TRBJ1-1, with D possibly TRBD1 on 5 matching bases. V was pared by 8 bases and J by 4 bases, with 14 bases between. The germline V gene encodes CDR1 LNHDA and CDR2 SQIVND (reference sequence). The CDR3 extends over 13 amino acids. The CDR3 protein is CASQGLPSTEAFF. Written as DNA, the CDR3 is TGTGCCAGTCAGGGCCTCCCGAGCACTGAAGCTTTCTTT.

This clonotype showed up many times. This sequence joins TRBV20-1 and TRBJ2-1; 10 bases agree with TRBD2. The CDR3 spans 19 residues. V trimming: 0 bases; J trimming: 1 base; junction bases outside the gene matches: 12. CDR1 is DFQATT and CDR2 is SNEGSKA in the germline V gene (reference sequence). CDR3 DNA sequence: TGCAGTGCTAGAGATTCTCGGCTAGCGGGAGTTGCATCCTACAATGAGCAGTTCTTC. Its translation: CSARDSRLAGVASYNEQFF.

This clonotype occurred many times. The V call is TRBV5-6, the J call TRBJ2-2, with D unclear. CDR3 length: 16 amino acids. The germline V and J ends were trimmed by 4 bases and 3 bases, with 16 bases remaining between them. The germline V gene has CDR1 SGHDT and CDR2 YYEEEE. Here the CDR3 reads CASSLTPRLDTGELFF. Here the CDR3 DNA reads TGTGCCAGCAGCCTGACCCCGAGACTTGACACCGGGGAGCTGTTTTTT.

In this sample, this clonotype turned up many times. V is TRBV5-1 and J is TRBJ2-7; TRBD2 aligns across 8 bases. From germline, CDR1 is SGHRS and CDR2 YFSETQ. The CDR3 consists of 17 residues. V gave up 3 bases and J gave up 2 bases; unmatched junction bases: 13. The CDR3 sequence is CASSSHVLAGGTYEQYF. In DNA form, the CDR3 reads TGCGCCAGCAGCTCCCATGTTCTAGCGGGCGGGACCTACGAGCAGTACTTC.

The table lists this clonotype with many counts. V is TRBV6-4 and J is TRBJ2-3, with TRBD2 matching 7 bases. The V segment lost 0 bases and the J segment 4 bases; nucleotides outside the gene matches: 1. The CDR3 is made up of 14 amino acids. Per the germline V gene, CDR1 is MRHNA and CDR2 is SNTAGT. CDR3 loop: CASSDSSGADTQYF. The CDR3, as DNA: TGTGCCAGCAGTGACTCGAGCGGGGCAGATACGCAGTATTTT.

The chain uses TRBV9 and TRBJ1-3; D is undetermined. CDR3 size: 16 residues. Germline CDR1 is SGDLS and CDR2 is YYNGEE. Trimming stripped 0 bases from V and 2 bases from J, with 12 bases between. As DNA, the CDR3 is TGTGCCAGCAGCGTAGTCGGCACATGGGCTGGAAACACCATATATTTT. Translated, it gives CASSVVGTWAGNTIYF.

This clonotype came up many times. The chain is built from TRBV6-2 or TRBV6-3 and TRBJ2-2, with 9 bases that match TRBD2. CDR1 is MNHEY, CDR2 SVGEGT, per germline. V was clipped by 2 bases and J by 3 bases; unmatched bases: 7. CDR3 size: 17 residues. The CDR3, as DNA: TGTGCCAGCAGTTACCTGGCGGGGGGGCCGGACACCGGGGAGCTGTTTTTT. Its protein is CASSYLAGGPDTGELFF.

As concerns this clonotype: A much larger clone lies one base from this, so it may be a read error. Here the CDR3 DNA reads TGTGCCAGCAGCAAAAGGAGCGGGAGTCAAAATGAGCAGTTCTTC. This gives the protein CASSKRSGSQNEQFF. The genes are TRBV12-3 or TRBV12-4 and TRBJ2-1, with 8 bases that match TRBD2. This CDR3 is 15 amino acids long. With 6 bases clipped from V and 7 bases from J, the junction kept 11 bases outside the gene matches.

This clonotype was found many times. The V gene is TRBV25-1, the J gene TRBJ1-6; possible D gene TRBD1, 5 bases. CDR1 MGHDK and CDR2 SYGVNS come from the germline V gene. The CDR3 totals 13 residues. V was trimmed by 8 bases and J by 8 bases, leaving 13 bases between them. Here the CDR3 DNA reads TGTGCCAGCGCTGGGGGTTGGGATTCACCCCTCCACTTT. Translating it yields CASAGGWDSPLHF.

This clonotype occurred many times. The rearrangement joins TRBV7-8 to TRBJ2-1, with D possibly matching TRBD2 (6 bases). The germline V gene encodes CDR1 SGHVS and CDR2 FQNEAQ. The CDR3 contains 13 residues. Trimming pared 3 bases from V and 6 bases from J, leaving 9 bases between. The CDR3 region is CASSFRESNEQFF. The CDR3 region has the DNA TGTGCCAGCAGCTTCCGGGAGTCCAATGAGCAGTTCTTC.

The V and J genes are TRBV18 and TRBJ2-1; a weak D match, TRBD1 (7 bases). CDR3 length: 16 residues. The V end lost 2 bases, the J end lost 7 bases, and 18 bases lay between the germline ends. CDR1 is KGHSH, CDR2 LQKENI, per germline. The CDR3 spells CASSPNRDSGSNEQFF. The CDR3 DNA reads as TGTGCCAGCTCACCAAACAGGGACAGCGGGTCGAATGAGCAGTTCTTC.

This clonotype occurred many times. J is TRBJ2-7 and V is TRBV12-3 or TRBV12-4; D not resolved. Trimming removed 4 bases from V and 2 bases from J, with 12 bases in between. The CDR3 runs to 14 residues. In nucleotides, the CDR3 is TGTGCCAGCAGTTCCACCGACCCCACCTACGAGCAGTACTTC. Amino acid sequence: CASSSTDPTYEQYF.

This clonotype has a handful of counts. This chain uses TRBV5-1 with TRBJ2-7; TRBD2 agrees at 7 bases. The CDR3 totals 17 residues. The germline V gene has CDR1 SGHRS and CDR2 YFSETQ. Trimming took 1 base from V and 2 from J; bases not matched to a gene: 12. The CDR3 reads CASSLRLAGEWAYEQYF. CDR3 in DNA: TGCGCCAGCAGCTTGAGGTTGGCGGGAGAGTGGGCCTACGAGCAGTACTTC. Full variable domain (remainder filled in from reference TRBV5-1 and TRBJ2-7): KAGVTQTPRYLIKTRGQQVTLSCSPISGHRSVSWYQQTPGQGLQFLFEYFSETQRNKGNFPGRFSGRQFSNSRSEMNVSTLELGDSALYLCASSLRLAGEWAYEQYFGPGTRLTVT.

V gene TRBV13 combines with J gene TRBJ2-1; 10 bases are a match to TRBD1. The trim removed 7 bases at V and 7 bases at J, leaving 13 bases unmatched. The CDR3 is 16 residues long. Germline values: CDR1 PRHDT, CDR2 FYEKMQ (reference sequence). In nucleotides, the CDR3 is TGTGCCAGCACAGCCAACGCGGGACAGGGGTGGAATGAGCAGTTCTTC. Protein: CASTANAGQGWNEQFF.

This clonotype was detected many times. The rearrangement uses TRBV4-2 and TRBJ2-7, with TRBD1 identical over 7 bases. J lost 1 base, V lost 1 base, and 4 bases had no gene match. Germline V CDR1 and CDR2: LGHNA, YNFKEQ. The CDR3 has 15 residues. The DNA for the CDR3 is TGTGCCAGCAGCCAAGTTGTGGGACAGTCCTACGAGCAGTACTTC. Protein sequence: CASSQVVGQSYEQYF.

This clonotype was counted ten times or more. This rearrangement joins TRBV7-2 to TRBJ2-1, with TRBD2 matching over 7 bases. CDR1 is SGHTA and CDR2 is FQGNSA in the germline V gene. Trimming at V came to 4 bases and at J to 3 bases, leaving 3 bases not matched to a gene. The length of the CDR3 is 14 residues. The DNA of the CDR3 is TGTGCCAGCAGCTCTCGGGACTACTACAATGAGCAGTTCTTC. This sequence encodes CASSSRDYYNEQFF.